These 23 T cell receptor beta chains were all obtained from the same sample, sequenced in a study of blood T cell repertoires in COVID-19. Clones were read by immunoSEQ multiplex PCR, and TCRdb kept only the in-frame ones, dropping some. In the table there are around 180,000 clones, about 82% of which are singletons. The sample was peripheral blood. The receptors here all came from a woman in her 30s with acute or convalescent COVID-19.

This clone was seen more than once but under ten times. The CDR3 nucleotides read TGCGCCAGCAGCTCCCAGTACGAGCAGTACTTC. As protein: CASSSQYEQYF. The chain uses TRBV5-1 and TRBJ2-7, with unresolved D. Germline loops: CDR1 SGHRS, CDR2 YFSETQ. Trimming removed 3 bases from V and 4 bases from J, with 5 bases in between. There are 11 residues in the CDR3.

The CDR3 reads CASSLFYSNQPQHF. The CDR3 DNA follows: TGTGCCAGCAGTTTATTCTATAGCAATCAGCCCCAGCATTTT. The rearrangement links TRBV28 to TRBJ1-5; D uncertain. V shed 1 base and J shed 0 bases, with 4 bases lying between them. CDR3 length: 14 residues. Germline V lookup: CDR1 MDHEN, CDR2 SYDVKM.

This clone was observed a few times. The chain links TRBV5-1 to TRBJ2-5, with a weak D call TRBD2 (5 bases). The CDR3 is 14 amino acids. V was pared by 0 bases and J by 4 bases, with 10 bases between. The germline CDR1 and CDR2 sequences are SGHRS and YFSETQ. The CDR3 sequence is CASSLAGIGETQYF. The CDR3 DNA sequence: TGCGCCAGCAGCTTGGCCGGGATTGGAGAGACCCAGTACTTC. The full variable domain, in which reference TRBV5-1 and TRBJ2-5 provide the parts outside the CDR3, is KAGVTQTPRYLIKTRGQQVTLSCSPISGHRSVSWYQQTPGQGLQFLFEYFSETQRNKGNFPGRFSGRQFSNSRSEMNVSTLELGDSALYLCASSLAGIGETQYFGPGTRLLVL.

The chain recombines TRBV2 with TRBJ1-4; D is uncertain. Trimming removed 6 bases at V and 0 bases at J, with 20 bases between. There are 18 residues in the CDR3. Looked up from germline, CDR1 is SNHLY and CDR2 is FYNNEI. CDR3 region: CASSQARRMGATNEKLFF. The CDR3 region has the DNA TGTGCCAGCAGCCAAGCCAGAAGGATGGGAGCAACTAATGAAAAACTGTTTTTT.

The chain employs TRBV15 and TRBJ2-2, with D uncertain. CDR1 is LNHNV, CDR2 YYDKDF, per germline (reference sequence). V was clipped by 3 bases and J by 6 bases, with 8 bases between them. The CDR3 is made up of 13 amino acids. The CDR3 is CATSSVGSGELFF. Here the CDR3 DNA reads TGTGCCACCAGCAGTGTCGGGTCCGGGGAGCTGTTTTTT.

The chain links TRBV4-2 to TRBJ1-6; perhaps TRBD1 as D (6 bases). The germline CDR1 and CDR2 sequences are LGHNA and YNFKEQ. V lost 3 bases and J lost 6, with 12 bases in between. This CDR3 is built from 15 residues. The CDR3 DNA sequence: TGTGCCAGCAGCCAGGGGGCAGAGATTAATTCACCCCTCCACTTT. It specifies CASSQGAEINSPLHF.

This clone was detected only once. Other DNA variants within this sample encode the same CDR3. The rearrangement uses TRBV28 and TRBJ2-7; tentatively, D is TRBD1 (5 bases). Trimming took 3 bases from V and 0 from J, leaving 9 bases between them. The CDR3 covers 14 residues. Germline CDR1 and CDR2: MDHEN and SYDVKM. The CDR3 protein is CASSFPDSSYEQYF. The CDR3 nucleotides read TGTGCCAGCAGTTTCCCCGACAGCTCCTACGAGCAGTACTTC.

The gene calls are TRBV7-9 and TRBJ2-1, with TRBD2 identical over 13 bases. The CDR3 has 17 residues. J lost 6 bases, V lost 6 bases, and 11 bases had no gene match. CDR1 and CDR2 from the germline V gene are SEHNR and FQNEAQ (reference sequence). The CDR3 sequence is CASSCQLAGGPCNEQFF. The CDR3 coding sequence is TGTGCCAGCAGTTGCCAACTAGCGGGAGGGCCTTGCAATGAGCAGTTCTTC.

The CDR3 nucleotides are TGTGCCAGCAGCTTCGGGACAAACTATAATTCACCCCTCCACTTT. It specifies CASSFGTNYNSPLHF. The chain recombines TRBV7-9 with TRBJ1-6, with TRBD1 as a possible D gene (6 bases). The CDR3 contains 15 residues. The germline V and J ends were trimmed by 3 bases and 3 bases, with 9 bases remaining between them. CDR1 is SEHNR and CDR2 is FQNEAQ in the germline V gene (reference sequence).

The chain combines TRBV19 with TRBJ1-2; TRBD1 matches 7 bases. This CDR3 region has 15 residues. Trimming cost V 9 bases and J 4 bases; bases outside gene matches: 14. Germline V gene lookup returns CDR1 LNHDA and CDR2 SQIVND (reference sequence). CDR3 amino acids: CASQGWPQGTYGYTF. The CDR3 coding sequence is TGTGCCAGCCAAGGATGGCCACAGGGGACCTATGGCTACACCTTC.

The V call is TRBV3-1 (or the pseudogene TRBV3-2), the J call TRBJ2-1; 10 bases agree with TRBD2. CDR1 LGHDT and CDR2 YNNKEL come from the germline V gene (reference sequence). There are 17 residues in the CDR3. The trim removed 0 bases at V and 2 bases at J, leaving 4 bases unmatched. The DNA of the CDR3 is TGTGCCAGCAGCCAAGATCAGCTAGCGGGGGCCTACAATGAGCAGTTCTTC. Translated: CASSQDQLAGAYNEQFF.

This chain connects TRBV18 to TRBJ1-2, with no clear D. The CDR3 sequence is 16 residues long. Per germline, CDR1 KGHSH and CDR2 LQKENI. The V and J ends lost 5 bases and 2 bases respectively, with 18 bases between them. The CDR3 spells CASSFRREGLNYGYTF. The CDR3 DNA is TGTGCCAGCTCATTCCGGCGGGAGGGTTTGAACTATGGCTACACCTTC.

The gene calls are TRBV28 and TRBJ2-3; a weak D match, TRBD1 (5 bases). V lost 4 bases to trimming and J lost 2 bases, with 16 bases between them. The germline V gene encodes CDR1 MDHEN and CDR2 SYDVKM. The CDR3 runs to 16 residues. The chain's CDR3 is CASSSPVRVATDTQYF. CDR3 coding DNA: TGTGCCAGCAGTTCCCCAGTCAGGGTTGCCACAGATACGCAGTATTTT.

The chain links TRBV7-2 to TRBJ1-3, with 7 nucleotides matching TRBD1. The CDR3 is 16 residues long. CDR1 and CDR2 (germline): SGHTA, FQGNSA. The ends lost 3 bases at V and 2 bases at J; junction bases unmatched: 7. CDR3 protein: CASSFKWTGTGNTIYF. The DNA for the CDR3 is TGTGCCAGCAGCTTTAAATGGACAGGAACTGGAAACACCATATATTTT.

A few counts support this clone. DNA for the CDR3: TGTGCCACAGCGACAGGGGGCACATGGGATACGCAGTATTTT. The encoded protein is CATATGGTWDTQYF. The chain combines TRBV15 with TRBJ2-3; 10 nucleotides align to TRBD1. The CDR3 spans 14 residues. Germline lookup yields CDR1 LNHNV and CDR2 YYDKDF (reference sequence). J was trimmed by 6 bases and V by 9 bases; bases with no gene match: 9. Supplemented by reference TRBV15 and TRBJ2-3, the full variable domain reads DAMVIQNPRYQVTQFGKPVTLSCSQTLNHNVMYWYQQKSSQAPKLLFHYYDKDFNNEADTPDNFQSRRPNTSFCFLDIRSPGLGDTAMYLCATATGGTWDTQYFGPGTRLTVL.

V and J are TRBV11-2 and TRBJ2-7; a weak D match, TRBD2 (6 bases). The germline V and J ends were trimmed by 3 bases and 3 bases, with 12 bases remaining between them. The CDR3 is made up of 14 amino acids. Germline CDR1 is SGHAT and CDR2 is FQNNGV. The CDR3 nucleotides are TGTGCCAGCAGCTTCACCGGGAGCTTCTACGAGCAGTACTTC. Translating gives CASSFTGSFYEQYF.

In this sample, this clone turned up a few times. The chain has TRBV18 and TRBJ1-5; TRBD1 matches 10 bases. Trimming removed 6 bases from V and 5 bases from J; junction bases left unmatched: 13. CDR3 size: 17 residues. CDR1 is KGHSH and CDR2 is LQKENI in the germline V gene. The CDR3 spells CASSQGQGPTSDQPQHF. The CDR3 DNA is TGTGCCAGCTCCCAGGGACAGGGGCCGACCTCCGATCAGCCCCAGCATTTT.

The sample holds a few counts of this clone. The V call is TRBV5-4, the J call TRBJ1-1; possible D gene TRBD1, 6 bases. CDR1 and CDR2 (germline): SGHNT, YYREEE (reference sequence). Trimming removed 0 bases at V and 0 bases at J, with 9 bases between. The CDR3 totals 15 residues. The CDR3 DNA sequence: TGTGCCAGCAGCTTGGGGACAGTCCTGAACACTGAAGCTTTCTTT. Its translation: CASSLGTVLNTEAFF. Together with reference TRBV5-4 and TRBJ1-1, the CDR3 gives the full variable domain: ETGVTQSPTHLIKTRGQQVTLRCSSQSGHNTVSWYQQALGQGPQFIFQYYREEENGRGNFPPRFSGLQFPNYSSELNVNALELDDSALYLCASSLGTVLNTEAFFGQGTRLTVV.

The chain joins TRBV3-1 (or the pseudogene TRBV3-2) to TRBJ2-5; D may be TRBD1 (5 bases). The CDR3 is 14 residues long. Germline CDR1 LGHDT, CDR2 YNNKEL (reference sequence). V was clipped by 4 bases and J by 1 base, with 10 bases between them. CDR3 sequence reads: CASSLPGPQETQYF. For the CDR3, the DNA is TGTGCCAGCAGCCTCCCAGGGCCCCAAGAGACCCAGTACTTC.

CDR3 protein: CASSEGRRYEQYF. CDR3 DNA: TGTGCCAGCAGTGAAGGCAGGCGATACGAGCAGTACTTC. The chain couples TRBV25-1 to TRBJ2-7; unclear D gene. CDR1 is MGHDK and CDR2 is SYGVNS in the germline V gene. The V gene lost 2 bases and the J gene lost 4 bases, with 9 bases spanning the gap. CDR3 size: 13 residues.

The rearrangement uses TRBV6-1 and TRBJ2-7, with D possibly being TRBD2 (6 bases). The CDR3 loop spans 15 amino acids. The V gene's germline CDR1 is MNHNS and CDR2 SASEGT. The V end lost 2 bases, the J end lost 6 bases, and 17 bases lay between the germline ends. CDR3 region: CASSEPRDSAREQYF. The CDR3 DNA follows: TGTGCCAGCAGTGAACCGCGGGACTCGGCGCGCGAGCAGTACTTC.

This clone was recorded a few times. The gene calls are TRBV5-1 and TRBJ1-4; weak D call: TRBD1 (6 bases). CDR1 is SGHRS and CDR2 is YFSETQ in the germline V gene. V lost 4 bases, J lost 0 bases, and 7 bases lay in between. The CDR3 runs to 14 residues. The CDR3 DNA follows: TGCGCCAGCAGCAGGACAGCAACTAATGAAAAACTGTTTTTT. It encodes CASSRTATNEKLFF.

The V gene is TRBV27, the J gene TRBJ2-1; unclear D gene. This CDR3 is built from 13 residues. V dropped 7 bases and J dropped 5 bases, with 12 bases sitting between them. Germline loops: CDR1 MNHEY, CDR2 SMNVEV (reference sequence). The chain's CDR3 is CASTGRSDNEQFF. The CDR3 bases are TGTGCCAGCACAGGCAGGTCTGACAATGAGCAGTTCTTC.